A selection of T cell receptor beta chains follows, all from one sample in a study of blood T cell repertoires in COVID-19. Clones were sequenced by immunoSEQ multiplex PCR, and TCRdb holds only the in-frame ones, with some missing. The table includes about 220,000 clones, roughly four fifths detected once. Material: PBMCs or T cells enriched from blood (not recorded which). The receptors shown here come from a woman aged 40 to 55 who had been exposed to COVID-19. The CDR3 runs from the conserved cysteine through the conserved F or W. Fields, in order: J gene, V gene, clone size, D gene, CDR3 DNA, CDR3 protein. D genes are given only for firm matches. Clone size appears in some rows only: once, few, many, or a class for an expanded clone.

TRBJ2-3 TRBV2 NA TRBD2 TGTGCCGGTCGGGGGGGCGGCACAGATACGCAGTATTTT CAGRGGGTDTQYF
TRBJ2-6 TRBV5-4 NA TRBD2 TGTGCCAGCAGCCAAGGACTAGCGGGGGAAACATCTGGGGCCAACGTCCTGACTTTC CASSQGLAGETSGANVLTF
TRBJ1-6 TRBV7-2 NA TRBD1 TGTGCCAGCAGCTTAGCGACAGGGAGCTCCTATAATTCACCCCTCCACTTT CASSLATGSSYNSPLHF
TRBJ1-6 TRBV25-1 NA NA TGTGCCAGCAGTGTGAGCTCCTATAATTCACCCCTCCACTTT CASSVSSYNSPLHF
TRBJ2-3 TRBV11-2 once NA TGTGCCAGCAGCTTCGACCCAGGCAGCACAGATACGCAGTATTTT CASSFDPGSTDTQYF
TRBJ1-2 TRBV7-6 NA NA TGTGCCAGCAGCGCGACACAGGGATCCAGAGGCTACACCTTC CASSATQGSRGYTF
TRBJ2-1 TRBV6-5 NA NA TGTGCCAGCAGTCTCGGGGTCAGAGACAATGAGCAGTTCTTC CASSLGVRDNEQFF
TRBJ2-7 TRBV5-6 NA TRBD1 TGTGCCAGCAGCTTGCGGGGAAACAGGGGTTACGAGCAGTACTTC CASSLRGNRGYEQYF
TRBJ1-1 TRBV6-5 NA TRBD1 TGTGCCAGCAGTTACTCCCCGACAGGGGGAGGCACTGAAGCTTTCTTT CASSYSPTGGGTEAFF
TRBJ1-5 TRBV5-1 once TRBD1 TGCGCCAGCAGCCTGGAGGGGGCTGGCAATCAGCCCCAGCATTTT CASSLEGAGNQPQHF
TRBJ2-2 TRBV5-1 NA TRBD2 TGCGCCAGCAGCTTAGGGACTAGCGGGGACACCGGGGAGCTGTTTTTT CASSLGTSGDTGELFF
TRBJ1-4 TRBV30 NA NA TGTGCCTGGAGCATCGGAGGAACTAATGAAAAACTGTTTTTT CAWSIGGTNEKLFF
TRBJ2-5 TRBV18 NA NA TGTGCCAGCTTGGCCCGAGGAGAGACCCAGTACTTC CASLARGETQYF
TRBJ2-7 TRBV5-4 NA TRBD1 TGTGCCAGCAGCCGACCGGGACAGGGGGCTGACGAGCAGTACTTC CASSRPGQGADEQYF
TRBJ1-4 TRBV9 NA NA TGTGCCAGCAGCCGACAGTCCCAAGGCGAAAAACTGTTTTTT CASSRQSQGEKLFF
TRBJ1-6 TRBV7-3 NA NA TGTGCCAGCAGCTTCACCGGTTCGGGGAATTCACCCCTCCACTTT CASSFTGSGNSPLHF
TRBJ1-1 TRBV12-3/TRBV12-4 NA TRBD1 TGTGCCAGCAGTTTTGGACAGGGCGAAGCTTTCTTT CASSFGQGEAFF
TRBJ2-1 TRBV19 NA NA TGTGCCAGTAGTATTAGCCCTTCTGGTGAGCAGTTCTTC CASSISPSGEQFF
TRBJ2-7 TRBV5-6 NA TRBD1 TGTGCCAGCAGCCCCGGGACAGGGGGCACCTACGAGCAGTACTTC CASSPGTGGTYEQYF
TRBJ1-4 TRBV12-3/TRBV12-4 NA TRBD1 TGTGCCAGCAGGGGACAGGCGCAGGTCTTT CASRGQAQVF
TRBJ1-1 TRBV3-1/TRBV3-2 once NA TGTGCCAGCAGCCAAGTCCAGGACAGAGGGGACACTGAAGCTTTCTTT CASSQVQDRGDTEAFF
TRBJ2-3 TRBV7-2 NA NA TGTGCCAGCAGCTTATTCGGGCGGGGTCGCACAGATACGCAGTATTTT CASSLFGRGRTDTQYF
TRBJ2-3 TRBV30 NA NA TGTGCCTGGAGTGTAGGCGGCAAGGGGGTGGATACGCAGTATTTT CAWSVGGKGVDTQYF
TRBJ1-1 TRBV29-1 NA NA TGCAGCGCCACAGGGTCCACTGAAGCTTTCTTT CSATGSTEAFF
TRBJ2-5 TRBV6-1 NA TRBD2 TGTGCCAGCAGTGCCGGCCGGCGGGGGGGCTTACAAGAGACCCAGTACTTC CASSAGRRGGLQETQYF
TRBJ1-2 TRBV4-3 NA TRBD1 TGCGCCAGCAGCCAAGTTGGGACAGGGGCCGCCAACTATGGCTACACCTTC CASSQVGTGAANYGYTF
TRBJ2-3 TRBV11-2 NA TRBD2 TGTGCCAGCAGCTGGTCGACTAGCGGGGGATCAGATACGCAGTATTTT CASSWSTSGGSDTQYF
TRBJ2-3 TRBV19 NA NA TGTGCCAGTAGTAACCCCGGGATTACCCCTGCAGATACGCAGTATTTT CASSNPGITPADTQYF
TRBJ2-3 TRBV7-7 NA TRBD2 TGTGCCAGCAGCCCTACGGGCGGGGGGGCCCCAGATACGCAGTATTTT CASSPTGGGAPDTQYF
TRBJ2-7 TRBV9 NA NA TGTGCCAGCAGCGTAGGGGACTCCCCATACGAGCAGTACTTC CASSVGDSPYEQYF
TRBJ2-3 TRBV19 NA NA TGTGCCAGTAGTATAGTTCAGGCTGCTCGCACAGATACGCAGTATTTT CASSIVQAARTDTQYF
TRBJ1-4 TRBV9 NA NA TGTGCCAGCAGCCGGACAGAGAAAGGCGAAAAACTGTTTTTT CASSRTEKGEKLFF
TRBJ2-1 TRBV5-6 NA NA TGTGCCAGCAGCTTGCCCGGGGGGCCATACAATGAGCAGTTCTTC CASSLPGGPYNEQFF
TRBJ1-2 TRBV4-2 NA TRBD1 TGTGCCAGCAGCCAAGATGGACAGGGTGAGAACTATGGCTACACCTTC CASSQDGQGENYGYTF
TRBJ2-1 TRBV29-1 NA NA TGCAGCGTTGACGCGGGCTACAATGAGCAGTTCTTC CSVDAGYNEQFF
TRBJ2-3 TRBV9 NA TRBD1 TGTGCCAGCAGCGCCCGGGACAGGGATGGCACAGATACGCAGTATTTT CASSARDRDGTDTQYF
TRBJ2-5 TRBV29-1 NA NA TGCAGCGTTGAAGAGGGGGCAGGAGAGACCCAGTACTTC CSVEEGAGETQYF
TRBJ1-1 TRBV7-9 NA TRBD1 TGTGCCAGCAGCAGACAGGGGGGAGCGGTCACTGAAGCTTTCTTT CASSRQGGAVTEAFF
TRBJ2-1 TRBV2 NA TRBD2 TGTGCCAGCAGTGTAGGTAGCGGGGGCCGCGAGCAGTTCTTC CASSVGSGGREQFF
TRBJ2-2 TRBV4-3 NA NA TGCGCCAGCAGCCAAGAGGGGGGAAAGACCGGGGAGCTGTTTTTT CASSQEGGKTGELFF
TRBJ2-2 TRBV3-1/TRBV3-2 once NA TGTGCCAGCAGCCAAGTAACTAACACCGGGGAGCTGTTTTTT CASSQVTNTGELFF
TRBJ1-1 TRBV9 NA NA TGTGCCAGCAGCGTAGGGCATGCGAACACTGAAGCTTTCTTT CASSVGHANTEAFF
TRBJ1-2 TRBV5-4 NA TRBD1 TGTGCCAGCAGCCTCTCTGACAGGGCTAACTATGGCTACACCTTC CASSLSDRANYGYTF
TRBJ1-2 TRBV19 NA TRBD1 TGTGCCAGTACCCCGACAGGGGGCTTGTCTGGCTACACCTTC CASTPTGGLSGYTF
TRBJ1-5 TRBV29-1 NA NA TGCAGCGTTGTAATCGCGGGGGATAGCAATCAGCCCCAGCATTTT CSVVIAGDSNQPQHF
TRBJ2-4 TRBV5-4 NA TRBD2 TGTGCCAGCAGCCTGGGGACGGGGGGGCTGACCAAAAACATTCAGTACTTC CASSLGTGGLTKNIQYF
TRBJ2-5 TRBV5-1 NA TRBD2 TGCGCCAGCAGCTTGGATCTAGCGGGGGGTATAGAGACCCAGTACTTC CASSLDLAGGIETQYF
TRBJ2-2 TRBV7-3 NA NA TGTGCCAGCAGCTTAAATTTGGGCGCCGGGGAGCTGTTTTTT CASSLNLGAGELFF
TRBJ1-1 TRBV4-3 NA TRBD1 TGCGCCAGCAGCCAAGATCTCCCGGACAGGGGAATGAACACTGAAGCTTTCTTT CASSQDLPDRGMNTEAFF
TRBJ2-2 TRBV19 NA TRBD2 TGTGCCAGTAGAAATAGACTAGCGCACCTAACCGGGGAGCTGTTTTTT CASRNRLAHLTGELFF
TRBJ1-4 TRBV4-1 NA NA TGCGCCAGCAGCCAAGTGCAGGGAAATGAAAAACTGTTTTTT CASSQVQGNEKLFF
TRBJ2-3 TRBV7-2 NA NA TGTGCCAGCAGCTTAGCCTCCACTCATACGCAGTATTTT CASSLASTHTQYF
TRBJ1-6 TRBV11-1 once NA TGTGCCAGCAGCTTAGCGCAACGGGGAGCCTATAATTCACCCCTCCACTTT CASSLAQRGAYNSPLHF